These 20 T cell receptor beta chains came from one sample sequenced in a study of CD8 T cells in ankylosing spondylitis. TCRdb passed the 5' RACE reads through MiXCR, listing each CDR3 protein once. Among more than 300,000 distinct CDR3 sequences, more than 9% were seen once, and the ten largest hold roughly 9%. Sequencing input: blood, either unsorted or a sorted T cell fraction (not recorded which). The receptors stem from a female donor with ankylosing spondylitis or in good health (not recorded which).

The table lists this clonotype with a few counts. The rearrangement uses TRBV5-1 and TRBJ2-2; 8 bases map to TRBD1. With 0 bases clipped from V and 7 bases from J, the junction kept 8 bases outside the gene matches. The CDR3 runs 16 residues. Germline V gene lookup returns CDR1 SGHRS and CDR2 YFSETQ. The CDR3 spells CASSLEATGALGELFF. DNA for the CDR3: TGCGCCAGCAGCTTGGAGGCGACAGGGGCCCTCGGGGAGCTGTTTTTT.

This clonotype was seen many times. The gene calls are TRBV12-3 or TRBV12-4 and TRBJ1-2; weak D call: TRBD1 (6 bases). CDR3 length equals 14 residues. V lost 2 bases and J 6 bases, leaving 13 bases between the germline ends. CDR3 protein: CASSLQGIGHGYTF. The DNA of the CDR3 is TGTGCCAGCAGTTTACAGGGGATAGGTCATGGCTACACCTTC.

V gene TRBV28 combines with J gene TRBJ2-6; D unresolved. The CDR3 has 14 residues. Germline CDR1 MDHEN, CDR2 SYDVKM. V lost 6 bases and J lost 0, with 6 bases in between. This chain's CDR3 is CASRTSSGANVLTF. The CDR3 nucleotides are TGTGCCAGCAGAACAAGCTCTGGGGCCAACGTCCTGACTTTC.

In its sample, this clonotype was seen many times. This rearrangement joins TRBV5-1 to TRBJ2-1; D uncertain. The V and J ends lost 5 bases and 8 bases respectively, with 14 bases between them. The CDR3 loop spans 13 amino acids. Germline values: CDR1 SGHRS, CDR2 YFSETQ. The CDR3 DNA reads as TGCGCCAGCAGTTTGCCAGCCCCCGATGAGCAGTTCTTC. Its protein is CASSLPAPDEQFF. Full variable domain (remainder filled in from reference TRBV5-1 and TRBJ2-1): KAGVTQTPRYLIKTRGQQVTLSCSPISGHRSVSWYQQTPGQGLQFLFEYFSETQRNKGNFPGRFSGRQFSNSRSEMNVSTLELGDSALYLCASSLPAPDEQFFGPGTRLTVL.

This clonotype has at least ten counts. The gene calls are TRBV20-1 and TRBJ2-2; 10 bases are shared with TRBD1. The CDR3 runs 14 residues. V lost 3 bases, J lost 8 bases, and 6 bases stayed unmatched. The V gene's germline CDR1 is DFQATT and CDR2 SNEGSKA (reference sequence). The chain's CDR3 is CSARRTGGTGELFF. CDR3 nucleotide sequence: TGCAGTGCTAGGAGGACAGGGGGAACGGGGGAGCTGTTTTTT.

This clonotype was counted many times. The CDR3 loop is CASSLALSGGRTEAFF. CDR3 DNA sequence: TGTGCCAGCAGTTTAGCGCTCTCAGGGGGCCGCACTGAAGCTTTCTTT. The chain combines TRBV12-3 or TRBV12-4 with TRBJ1-1; 8 positions agree with TRBD1. V was clipped by 0 bases and J by 4 bases; unmatched bases: 7. The CDR3 totals 16 residues.

This clonotype appeared many times. CDR3 sequence reads: CASSLAGQPNQPQHF. In DNA form, the CDR3 reads TGTGCCAGCAGCTTGGCGGGACAGCCCAATCAGCCCCAGCATTTT. The chain recombines TRBV5-6 with TRBJ1-5; 7 bases align to TRBD1. Looked up from germline, CDR1 is SGHDT and CDR2 is YYEEEE. Trimming cost V 0 bases and J 3 bases; bases outside gene matches: 3. The CDR3 has 15 residues.

V and J are TRBV11-1 and TRBJ2-2; maybe TRBD1 (5 bases). Trimming took 5 bases from V and 7 from J, leaving 14 bases between them. The CDR3 consists of 14 residues. Germline lookup yields CDR1 SGHAT and CDR2 FQDESV (reference sequence). The chain's CDR3 is CASSQQVSGGELFF. The CDR3 DNA is TGTGCCAGCAGCCAACAGGTTTCCGGCGGGGAGCTGTTTTTT.

This clonotype was observed a handful of times. This sequence joins TRBV30 and TRBJ1-1; 10 bases match TRBD1. The CDR3 extends over 16 amino acids. Germline V lookup: CDR1 GTSNPN, CDR2 SVGIG (reference sequence). The V segment lost 2 bases and the J segment 4 bases; nucleotides outside the gene matches: 10. The CDR3 bases are TGTGCCTGGAGTCCCAAAATTTGGACAGGGGGCACTGAAGCTTTCTTT. Translating it yields CAWSPKIWTGGTEAFF.

This clonotype appeared many times. The chain couples TRBV5-1 to TRBJ2-7; D is uncertain. V lost 2 bases to trimming and J lost 5 bases, with 11 bases between them. Germline V lookup: CDR1 SGHRS, CDR2 YFSETQ. The CDR3 is 13 residues long. CDR3 amino acids: CASSLFGLDEQYF. For the CDR3, the DNA is TGCGCCAGCAGCTTATTTGGTCTCGACGAGCAGTACTTC. The variable domain in full, completed from reference TRBV5-1 and TRBJ2-7, reads KAGVTQTPRYLIKTRGQQVTLSCSPISGHRSVSWYQQTPGQGLQFLFEYFSETQRNKGNFPGRFSGRQFSNSRSEMNVSTLELGDSALYLCASSLFGLDEQYFGPGTRLTVT.

This clonotype was observed a handful of times. J is TRBJ1-5 and V is TRBV5-1; unclear D gene. Germline lookup yields CDR1 SGHRS and CDR2 YFSETQ. The CDR3 is 14 amino acids. V gave up 4 bases and J gave up 7 bases, with 15 bases separating them. The CDR3 loop reads CASSPDPTLQPQHF. The CDR3 nucleotides read TGCGCCAGCAGCCCAGATCCGACACTGCAGCCCCAGCATTTT.

In this sample, this clonotype turned up many times. The V call is TRBV5-1, the J call TRBJ2-7; no firm D call. V dropped 0 bases and J dropped 3 bases, with 13 bases sitting between them. This CDR3 contains 15 residues. Germline CDR1 is SGHRS and CDR2 is YFSETQ. The CDR3 coding sequence is TGCGCCAGCAGCTTGGGCCAGCGAGGCCTCTACGAGCAGTACTTC. Its protein product is CASSLGQRGLYEQYF.

There are many counts of this clonotype. The chain carries TRBV29-1 and TRBJ2-3; a possible D gene is TRBD2 (5 bases). V lost 3 bases and J lost 8, with 9 bases in between. CDR1 SQVTM and CDR2 ANQGSEA come from the germline V gene. There are 11 residues in the CDR3. The CDR3 loop reads CSVETTSTQYF. DNA of the CDR3: TGCAGCGTTGAGACCACTAGTACGCAGTATTTT.

Ten or more counts support this clonotype. This chain uses TRBV11-2 with TRBJ2-5; the D gene is possibly TRBD2 (5 bases). Trimming pared 5 bases from V and 5 bases from J, leaving 12 bases between. The CDR3 is 13 amino acids. CDR1 and CDR2 from the germline V gene are SGHAT and FQNNGV. CDR3 nucleotide sequence: TGTGCCAGCAGCGTTAGCGATGGTGAGACCCAGTACTTC. Protein product: CASSVSDGETQYF.

This clonotype was observed at least ten times. CDR3 DNA: TGTGCCAGCAGCTTAGGGAAGGATACGCAGTATTTT. This translates into CASSLGKDTQYF. The J gene is TRBJ2-3, the V gene TRBV7-9; D is ambiguous. CDR3 length equals 12 residues. The V gene's germline CDR1 is SEHNR and CDR2 FQNEAQ (reference sequence). Trimming cost V 1 base and J 6 bases, with 5 bases left between them.

The V and J genes are TRBV7-9 and TRBJ1-1; D unclear. This CDR3 has 11 residues. Germline CDR1 reads SEHNR; CDR2 reads FQNEAQ (reference sequence). Deletions cut 7 bases from V and 3 bases from J, with 6 bases between. Here the CDR3 reads CASTRDTEAFF. The CDR3 DNA sequence: TGTGCCAGCACCCGGGACACTGAAGCTTTCTTT. Complete variable domain (other parts from reference TRBV7-9 and TRBJ1-1): DTGVSQNPRHKITKRGQNVTFRCDPISEHNRLYWYRQTLGQGPEFLTYFQNEAQLEKSRLLSDRFSAERPKGSFSTLEIQRTEQGDSAMYLCASTRDTEAFFGQGTRLTVV.

The sample holds many counts of this clonotype. This sequence joins TRBV11-1 and TRBJ1-2; D may be TRBD1 (5 bases). Trimming shortened V by 7 bases and J by 0 bases, and 21 bases separated the two germline ends. Per germline, CDR1 SGHAT and CDR2 FQDESV (reference sequence). This CDR3 comprises 17 residues. This CDR3 reads CASTLGIGANSNYGYTF. CDR3 DNA sequence: TGTGCCAGCACCCTGGGGATCGGGGCGAACTCTAACTATGGCTACACCTTC.

This clonotype has at least ten counts. The rearrangement links TRBV6-5 to TRBJ2-3; TRBD1 aligns across 7 bases. V lost 2 bases, J lost 6 bases, and 8 bases stayed unmatched. The CDR3 covers 15 residues. Germline V gene data show CDR1 as MNHEY and CDR2 as SVGAGI. CDR3 in DNA: TGTGCCAGCAGTTACAGGGGGCGCGAATGGGATACGCAGTATTTT. Amino acid sequence: CASSYRGREWDTQYF.

This clonotype was picked up many times. The rearrangement joins TRBV5-1 to TRBJ2-5; TRBD1 matches 7 bases. Trimming cost V 0 bases and J 5 bases; bases outside gene matches: 4. CDR1 is SGHRS, CDR2 YFSETQ, per germline. This CDR3 is 14 amino acids long. The CDR3 nucleotides read TGCGCCAGCAGCTTGGGACAGGGTGTCGAGACCCAGTACTTC. Its translation is CASSLGQGVETQYF.

Many counts were recorded for this clonotype. V and J are TRBV3-1 and TRBJ2-3; D gene ambiguous. The CDR3 extends over 12 amino acids. The germline CDR1 and CDR2 sequences are LGHDT and YNNKEL (reference sequence). The germline V and J ends were trimmed by 6 bases and 4 bases, with 8 bases remaining between them. The CDR3 sequence: CASSPEADTQYF. CDR3 in DNA: TGTGCCAGCAGTCCCGAGGCAGATACGCAGTATTTT.